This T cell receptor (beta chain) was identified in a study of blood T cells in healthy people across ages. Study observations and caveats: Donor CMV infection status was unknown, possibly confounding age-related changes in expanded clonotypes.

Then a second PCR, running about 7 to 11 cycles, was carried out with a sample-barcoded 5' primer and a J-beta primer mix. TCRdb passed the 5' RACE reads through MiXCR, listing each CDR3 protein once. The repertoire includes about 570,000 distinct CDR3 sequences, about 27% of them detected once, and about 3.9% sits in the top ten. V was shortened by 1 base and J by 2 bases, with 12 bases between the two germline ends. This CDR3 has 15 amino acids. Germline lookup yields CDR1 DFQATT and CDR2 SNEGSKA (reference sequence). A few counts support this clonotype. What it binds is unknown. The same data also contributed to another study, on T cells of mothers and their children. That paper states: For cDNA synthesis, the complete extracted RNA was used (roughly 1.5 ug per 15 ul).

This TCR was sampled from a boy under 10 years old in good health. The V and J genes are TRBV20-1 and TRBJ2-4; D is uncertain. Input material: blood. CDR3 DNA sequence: TGCAGTGCTAGAGGAGTAGAGACGCCCAAAAACATTCAGTACTTC. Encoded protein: CSARGVETPKNIQYF.